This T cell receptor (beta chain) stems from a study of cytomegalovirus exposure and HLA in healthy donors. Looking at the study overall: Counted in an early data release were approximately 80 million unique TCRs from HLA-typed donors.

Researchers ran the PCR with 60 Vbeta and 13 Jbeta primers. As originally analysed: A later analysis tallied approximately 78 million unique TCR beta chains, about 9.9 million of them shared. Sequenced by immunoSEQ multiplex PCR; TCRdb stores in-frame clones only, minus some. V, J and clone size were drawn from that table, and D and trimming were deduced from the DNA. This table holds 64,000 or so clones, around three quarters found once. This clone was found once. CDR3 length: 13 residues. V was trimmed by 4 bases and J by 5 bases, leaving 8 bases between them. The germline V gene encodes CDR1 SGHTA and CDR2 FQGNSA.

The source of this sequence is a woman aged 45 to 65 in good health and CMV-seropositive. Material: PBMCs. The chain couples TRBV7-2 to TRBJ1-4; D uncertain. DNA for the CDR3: TGTGCCAGCAGCTCTACCACGAATGAAAAACTGTTTTTT. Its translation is CASSSTTNEKLFF.